This T cell receptor (beta chain) stems from a study of shared clonotypes between healthy human individuals. This CDR3 region has 15 residues. Trimming stripped 7 bases from V and 4 bases from J, with 18 bases between. Germline values: CDR1 MDHEN, CDR2 SYDVKM. Clones were sequenced by immunoSEQ multiplex PCR, and TCRdb holds only the in-frame ones, with some missing. The sample lists about 2.4 million clones, roughly 93% occurring once. The chain has TRBV28 and TRBJ2-3, with a tentative D call TRBD1 (5 bases). Source material: naive CD4+ T cells from PBMCs. Indicated subset: CD45RA+ positively selected. This TCR was recovered from a man aged 18 to 30 in good health. Some clones in this sample may be carry-over from other donors' samples. This chain's CDR3 is CASTLGHWGPDTQYF. As DNA, the CDR3 is TGTGCCAGCACCCTGGGCCACTGGGGCCCAGATACGCAGTATTTT.